This entry lists 10 T cell receptor beta chains sequenced from one sample in a study of cytomegalovirus exposure and HLA in healthy donors. Use of 60 Vbeta and 13 Jbeta primers characterized the PCR. The data were produced by immunoSEQ multiplex PCR, yet TCRdb's version contains in-frame clones alone and is incomplete. The table lists about 170,000 clones. The sequenced sample consisted of PBMCs. These receptors were obtained from a woman in her fifties or sixties in good health and CMV-seronegative.

The chain combines TRBV11-2 with TRBJ1-2; weak D call: TRBD1 (6 bases). Germline CDR1 and CDR2: SGHAT and FQNNGV. The V and J ends lost 5 bases and 0 bases respectively, with 10 bases between them. The CDR3 has 14 residues. The CDR3 coding sequence is TGTGCCAGCAGCCCGGACAGAACTAACTATGGCTACACCTTC. Translation gives CASSPDRTNYGYTF.

The gene calls are TRBV7-2 and TRBJ1-2; 7 bases are a match to TRBD1. The V segment lost 5 bases and the J segment 4 bases; nucleotides outside the gene matches: 7. The germline V gene has CDR1 SGHTA and CDR2 FQGNSA. CDR3 length: 14 residues. DNA for the CDR3: TGTGCCAGCAGCGTAGGTGGGACAGCCTATGGCTACACCTTC. This gives the protein CASSVGGTAYGYTF.

The V call is TRBV2, the J call TRBJ1-5, with D unclear. The germline V and J ends were trimmed by 3 bases and 3 bases, with 9 bases remaining between them. Germline V gene lookup returns CDR1 SNHLY and CDR2 FYNNEI. This CDR3 is 14 amino acids long. The CDR3 loop is CASSEREYNQPQHF. In DNA, the CDR3 is TGTGCCAGCAGTGAGAGGGAGTACAATCAGCCCCAGCATTTT.

The V call is TRBV5-1, the J call TRBJ2-6; possibly TRBD2 for D (6 bases). Germline CDR1 is SGHRS and CDR2 is YFSETQ. Between the trimmed V and J ends, which lost 4 bases and 0 bases, there was a span of 17 bases. The length of the CDR3 is 18 residues. The CDR3 protein is CASSLRAGQTSGANVLTF. In DNA form, the CDR3 reads TGCGCCAGCAGCCTAAGGGCGGGGCAAACCTCTGGGGCCAACGTCCTGACTTTC.

The chain combines TRBV7-2 with TRBJ1-6, with 7 bases identical to TRBD1. J gave up 7 bases and V 4 bases, and 7 bases lay outside the gene matches. The CDR3 has 15 amino acids. Germline V gene sequence: CDR1 SGHTA, CDR2 FQGNSA. The CDR3 bases are TGTGCCAGCAGCTCCACCGGGACAGTGAATTCACCCCTCCACTTT. The encoded protein is CASSSTGTVNSPLHF.

The rearrangement joins TRBV4-1 to TRBJ2-1; a weak D match, TRBD2 (6 bases). The germline V gene has CDR1 MGHRA and CDR2 YSYEKL. The CDR3 has 14 residues. Deletions cut 0 bases from V and 8 bases from J, with 11 bases between. The CDR3 reads CASSQEGWGDEQFF. The CDR3 DNA reads as TGCGCCAGCAGCCAAGAAGGCTGGGGGGATGAGCAGTTCTTC.

The chain is built from TRBV5-1 and TRBJ2-1, with TRBD1 matching over 7 bases. The J segment lost 7 bases and the V segment lost 4 bases, leaving 8 bases of the junction unmatched. Germline values: CDR1 SGHRS, CDR2 YFSETQ. The CDR3 is 14 amino acids. The CDR3 loop is CASSPITGANEQFF. CDR3 in DNA: TGCGCCAGCAGCCCAATTACAGGGGCAAATGAGCAGTTCTTC.

Here the CDR3 reads CASSPPGSGGETQYF. The CDR3 nucleotides read TGTGCCAGCTCACCACCCGGTAGCGGGGGAGAGACCCAGTACTTC. This chain links TRBV18 with TRBJ2-5; 9 positions agree with TRBD2. The CDR3 runs 15 residues. Per the germline V gene, CDR1 is KGHSH and CDR2 is LQKENI. After removal of 0 bases from V and 4 bases from J, the junction contained 3 bases not matched to a gene.

The rearrangement joins TRBV28 to TRBJ2-3; 8 bases fit TRBD2. V was pared by 4 bases and J by 0 bases, with 9 bases of the junction left unmatched. The CDR3 totals 17 residues. CDR1 and CDR2 from the germline V gene are MDHEN and SYDVKM. CDR3 sequence (DNA): TGTGCCAGCAGTTCTAGCGGGTCTGGTTCTAGCACAGATACGCAGTATTTT. Protein: CASSSSGSGSSTDTQYF.

The gene calls are TRBV5-4 and TRBJ2-2; TRBD2 aligns across 7 bases. V lost 3 bases and J lost 2; bases outside the gene matches: 7. The CDR3 loop spans 16 amino acids. The V gene's germline CDR1 is SGHNT and CDR2 YYREEE (reference sequence). The CDR3 spells CASSSPGGFNTGELFF. DNA of the CDR3: TGTGCCAGCAGCTCCCCGGGGGGATTTAACACCGGGGAGCTGTTTTTT.